The 11 T cell receptor beta chains below come from one sample, sequenced in a study of siplizumab effects on memory and regulatory T cells. Libraries were prepared by immunoSEQ multiplex PCR; TCRdb keeps only in-frame clonotypes and omits some of them. The repertoire consists of 100,000 or so clones, with about 92% occurring once and the leading ten covering approximately 0.32%. The sequencing input was CD4+ T cells sorted from blood. These receptor sequences come from a human donor in good health.

This clone was detected only a few times. Other nucleotide sequences from this sample produce the same CDR3. The CDR3 nucleotides read TGCGCCAGCAGCGGTGGGACAGTGAACACTGAAGCTTTCTTT. Its translation is CASSGGTVNTEAFF. The chain couples TRBV5-1 to TRBJ1-1, with 7 bases matching TRBD1. Trimming took 4 bases from V and 0 from J; bases not matched to a gene: 3. The CDR3 spans 14 residues. Germline CDR1 SGHRS, CDR2 YFSETQ.

This clone was recorded only once. The chain couples TRBV6-5 to TRBJ2-5; D possibly corresponds to TRBD2 (6 bases). Trimming took 6 bases from V and 1 from J, leaving 15 bases between them. The CDR3 is 15 amino acids. The V gene's germline CDR1 is MNHEY and CDR2 SVGAGI. CDR3 amino acids: CASRRVADPQETQYF. DNA for the CDR3: TGTGCCAGCAGAAGGGTAGCGGACCCCCAAGAGACCCAGTACTTC.

The rearrangement joins TRBV2 to TRBJ2-7, with D uncertain. The ends were cut back, 7 bases at V and 0 bases at J, with 7 bases in the middle. There are 12 residues in the CDR3. The germline V gene has CDR1 SNHLY and CDR2 FYNNEI. The CDR3 loop is CASISLSYEQYF. The CDR3 nucleotides read TGTGCCAGCATATCACTCTCCTACGAGCAGTACTTC.

The gene calls are TRBV5-5 and TRBJ2-5; D is undetermined. V lost 0 bases, J lost 5 bases, and 14 bases lay in between. The germline CDR1 and CDR2 sequences are SGHKS and YYEKEE (reference sequence). CDR3 length equals 15 residues. In nucleotides, the CDR3 is TGTGCCAGCAGCTTGGCCTCGTCGGTCGGGGAGACCCAGTACTTC. Its protein product is CASSLASSVGETQYF.

This clone was detected only once. The V call is TRBV5-4, the J call TRBJ2-2, with D perhaps matching TRBD2 (6 bases). This CDR3 has 15 residues. In germline, CDR1 is SGHNT, CDR2 YYREEE (reference sequence). Trimming removed 4 bases from V and 8 bases from J, with 18 bases in between. CDR3 DNA sequence: TGTGCCAGCAGCGAACCGGGACTTCCGTTGGGGGAGCTGTTTTTT. This encodes CASSEPGLPLGELFF.

V gene TRBV7-9 combines with J gene TRBJ2-7, with 12 bases aligning to TRBD2. The CDR3 is made up of 14 amino acids. Per the germline V gene, CDR1 is SEHNR and CDR2 is FQNEAQ (reference sequence). The V and J ends lost 4 bases and 6 bases, in that order; junction bases with no gene match: 4. The CDR3 region has the DNA TGTGCCAGCAGCTCCGGACTAGCGGGACGCGAGCAGTACTTC. Amino acids: CASSSGLAGREQYF.

This rearrangement joins TRBV4-2 to TRBJ1-1; D is uncertain. V dropped 0 bases and J dropped 11 bases, with 7 bases sitting between them. This CDR3 has 11 amino acids. Germline CDR1 reads LGHNA; CDR2 reads YNFKEQ. The CDR3 is CASSQETGAFF. DNA for the CDR3: TGTGCCAGCAGCCAAGAAACGGGGGCTTTCTTT.

This rearrangement joins TRBV21-1 to TRBJ2-5; the tabulated D call, TRBD1, remains unverified against the DNA. TRBV21-1 corresponds to a pseudogene. The CDR3 contains 16 residues. This CDR3 reads CASSKASRVVQETQYF. CDR3 sequence (DNA): TGTGCCAGCAGCAAAGCGAGCAGGGTGGTACAAGAGACCCAGTACTTC.

The genes are TRBV29-1 and TRBJ2-7; either TRBD1 or TRBD2 may supply D (5 bases each). V lost 5 bases and J 2 bases, leaving 16 bases between the germline ends. The CDR3 loop spans 14 amino acids. Germline V CDR1 and CDR2: SQVTM, ANQGSEA. As DNA, the CDR3 is TGCAGCGTTCGGGACCGATTACCTACCTACGAGCAGTACTTC. Translation: CSVRDRLPTYEQYF.

The chain is built from TRBV5-4 and TRBJ2-1, with 12 bases identical to TRBD2. The CDR3 extends over 16 amino acids. CDR1 and CDR2 from the germline V gene are SGHNT and YYREEE (reference sequence). With V trimmed by 4 bases and J by 7 bases, 9 bases remained unmatched. The CDR3 region has the DNA TGTGCCAGCAGCCGGGTGCTAGCGGGAGGGCCTAATGAGCAGTTCTTC. Amino acid sequence: CASSRVLAGGPNEQFF.

The chain uses TRBV9 and TRBJ1-5; TRBD1 matches 11 bases. Germline values: CDR1 SGDLS, CDR2 YYNGEE. Unmatched junction bases numbered 11, after V lost 0 bases and J lost 9 bases. The CDR3 covers 17 residues. The CDR3 DNA sequence: TGTGCCAGCAGCGTAGGGGGAGGACAGGGGGCCCCAATGCCCCAGCATTTT. Protein sequence: CASSVGGGQGAPMPQHF.